This entry lists 24 T cell receptor beta chains sequenced from one sample in a study of blood T cells in healthy people across ages. A second PCR, run for about 6 to 12 cycles, used a sample-barcoded 5' primer plus a J-beta primer mix. TCRdb recomputed calls from the 5' RACE reads with MiXCR, one row per CDR3 protein. The sample yields around 1.5 million distinct CDR3 sequences, roughly a third seen once. Sequencing was carried out using blood. These receptors came from a young woman in good health.

This clonotype came up a few times. The chain joins TRBV18 to TRBJ2-1; the D gene is possibly TRBD1 (6 bases). The V and J ends lost 9 bases and 7 bases respectively, with 22 bases between them. The CDR3 is made up of 15 amino acids. From germline, CDR1 is KGHSH and CDR2 LQKENI. CDR3 region: CASTTYGTLGNEQFF. The CDR3 nucleotides read TGTGCCAGTACTACCTACGGGACATTGGGGAATGAGCAGTTCTTC.

The J gene is TRBJ2-6, the V gene TRBV20-1; D ambiguous. CDR3 length: 14 amino acids. The germline V gene has CDR1 DFQATT and CDR2 SNEGSKA (reference sequence). V was cut by 4 bases and J by 0 bases, with 7 bases left in between. The CDR3 spells CSANSASGANVLTF. Here the CDR3 DNA reads TGCAGTGCTAACTCCGCCTCTGGGGCCAACGTCCTGACTTTC.

There are a few counts of this clonotype. J is TRBJ2-1 and V is TRBV5-1, with TRBD2 matching 8 bases. CDR1 and CDR2 (germline): SGHRS, YFSETQ. Losses at the gene ends were 4 bases for V and 0 bases for J; bases not matched to a gene: 6. The CDR3 contains 16 residues. CDR3 residues: CASSLKRGSSYNEQFF. The CDR3 nucleotides are TGCGCCAGCAGCCTAAAGCGGGGGAGCTCCTACAATGAGCAGTTCTTC.

This clonotype was seen a handful of times. The genes are TRBV6-2 or TRBV6-3 and TRBJ2-1; 12 positions match TRBD2. The CDR3 is 18 residues long. V shed 2 bases, J shed 0 bases, and the junction held 5 bases outside the gene matches. Germline V lookup: CDR1 MNHEY, CDR2 SVGEGT. CDR3 loop: CASSYGASGRASYNEQFF. DNA of the CDR3: TGTGCCAGCAGTTACGGTGCTAGCGGGAGGGCCTCCTACAATGAGCAGTTCTTC.

As regards this clonotype: A much larger clone sits a single nucleotide away, making a read error possible. The DNA of the CDR3 is TGTGCCAGCAGCTTTGACAGGGTATATGAGCAGTACTTC. Translated: CASSFDRVYEQYF. The chain is built from TRBV7-2 and TRBJ2-7, with 7 bases matching TRBD1. J was trimmed by 7 bases and V by 3 bases; bases with no gene match: 6. CDR1 and CDR2 from the germline V gene are SGHTA and FQGNSA. The CDR3 has 13 residues. The full variable domain, rest sourced from reference TRBV7-2 and TRBJ2-7, is GAGVSQSPSNKVTEKGKDVELRCDPISGHTALYWYRQSLGQGLEFLIYFQGNSAPDKSGLPSDRFSAERTGGSVSTLTIQRTQQEDSAVYLCASSFDRVYEQYFGPGTRLTVT.

CDR3 protein: CATSGRSRGFNSPLHF. The DNA of the CDR3 is TGTGCCACCAGCGGCAGATCTAGGGGGTTTAATTCACCCCTCCACTTT. This chain joins TRBV15 and TRBJ1-6; tentative D call: TRBD1 (6 bases). The CDR3 is 16 residues long. CDR1 is LNHNV and CDR2 is YYDKDF in the germline V gene (reference sequence). The V end was cut by 5 bases, the J end by 6 bases, with 17 bases between. Drawing the rest from reference TRBV15 and TRBJ1-6, the complete variable domain is DAMVIQNPRYQVTQFGKPVTLSCSQTLNHNVMYWYQQKSSQAPKLLFHYYDKDFNNEADTPDNFQSRRPNTSFCFLDIRSPGLGDTAMYLCATSGRSRGFNSPLHFGNGTRLTVT.

This clonotype showed up just once. The chain joins TRBV9 to TRBJ2-1; D is uncertain. Trimming took 2 bases from V and 8 from J, leaving 8 bases between them. CDR3 length equals 12 residues. Per the germline V gene, CDR1 is SGDLS and CDR2 is YYNGEE. CDR3: CASSVGPHEQFF. Here the CDR3 DNA reads TGTGCCAGCAGCGTTGGGCCTCATGAGCAGTTCTTC.

This chain connects TRBV3-1 to TRBJ2-7; D gene ambiguous. V was shortened by 1 base and J by 2 bases, with 12 bases between the two germline ends. CDR1 LGHDT and CDR2 YNNKEL come from the germline V gene (reference sequence). The CDR3 consists of 15 residues. CDR3 loop: CASSQVEAGPYEQYF. Here the CDR3 DNA reads TGTGCCAGCAGCCAAGTTGAAGCAGGACCCTACGAGCAGTACTTC.

In this sample, this clonotype turned up a few times. The gene calls are TRBV6-1 and TRBJ2-3, with D uncertain. Germline V gene sequence: CDR1 MNHNS, CDR2 SASEGT. Trimming left V 10 bases short and J 8 bases short, with 10 bases between. This CDR3 comprises 10 residues. Written as DNA, the CDR3 is TGTGCCACCGACTCGGGTACGCAGTATTTT. It encodes CATDSGTQYF.

The chain uses TRBV28 and TRBJ2-7; D might be TRBD1 or TRBD2, each matching 5 bases. This CDR3 has 16 amino acids. V dropped 2 bases and J dropped 2 bases, with 16 bases sitting between them. Germline V lookup: CDR1 MDHEN, CDR2 SYDVKM. The CDR3 reads CASSLPPGTATYEQYF. In DNA form, the CDR3 reads TGTGCCAGCAGTTTACCTCCCGGGACGGCAACCTACGAGCAGTACTTC.

As regards this clonotype: An end of the junction does not agree with germline; a read error may underlie this. The chain has TRBV20-1 and TRBJ1-4, with 7 bases aligning to TRBD1. Germline CDR1 and CDR2: DFQATT and SNEGSKA (reference sequence). The CDR3 has 16 residues. The CDR3 nucleotides are TGCAGTGCTAGAGATATGGGACAGAACTTTAATGGAAAACTGTTTTTT. It encodes CSARDMGQNFNGKLFF.

This chain joins TRBV20-1 and TRBJ2-5; possibly TRBD1 for D (5 bases). Germline assignment: CDR1 DFQATT and CDR2 SNEGSKA (reference sequence). V was pared by 0 bases and J by 2 bases, with 13 bases between. The CDR3 is made up of 15 amino acids. Here the CDR3 DNA reads TGCAGTGCTAGAGAGGCAGGGCCTTGGCAAGAGACCCAGTACTTC. This gives the protein CSAREAGPWQETQYF.

The chain is built from TRBV20-1 and TRBJ2-3; 7 bases agree with TRBD2. The CDR3 loop spans 13 amino acids. Unmatched junction bases numbered 3, after V lost 3 bases and J lost 3 bases. Looked up from germline, CDR1 is DFQATT and CDR2 is SNEGSKA (reference sequence). Here the CDR3 reads CSARGTKTDTQYF. The CDR3 nucleotides read TGCAGTGCTAGGGGGACTAAAACAGATACGCAGTATTTT.

The J gene is TRBJ2-5, the V gene TRBV5-4; maybe TRBD2 (6 bases). CDR1 is SGHNT and CDR2 is YYREEE in the germline V gene (reference sequence). The CDR3 is 14 amino acids. The V and J ends lost 4 bases and 0 bases respectively, with 10 bases between them. Here the CDR3 DNA reads TGTGCCAGCAGCATCGGGGGAAACCAAGAGACCCAGTACTTC. This translates into CASSIGGNQETQYF.

This clonotype has more than one count but fewer than ten. The chain carries TRBV11-2 and TRBJ2-7, with TRBD1 identical over 7 bases. The CDR3 consists of 16 residues. Germline assignment: CDR1 SGHAT and CDR2 FQNNGV. V trimming: 6 bases; J trimming: 4 bases; junction bases outside the gene matches: 15. CDR3 residues: CASRFNRGPGLYEQYF. The CDR3 nucleotides read TGTGCCAGCAGATTCAACAGGGGCCCTGGGCTATACGAGCAGTACTTC.

This chain connects TRBV12-3 or TRBV12-4 to TRBJ1-5, with 11 positions matching TRBD1. CDR3 length: 18 amino acids. The J segment lost 0 bases and the V segment lost 1 base, leaving 5 bases of the junction unmatched. The DNA for the CDR3 is TGTGCCAGCAGTTTAGAAGGACAGGGGGCTAGTAGCAATCAGCCCCAGCATTTT. Translation: CASSLEGQGASSNQPQHF.

The chain employs TRBV11-2 and TRBJ2-1, with TRBD2 matching over 8 bases. The CDR3 is 14 amino acids. The V gene's germline CDR1 is SGHAT and CDR2 FQNNGV. With 7 bases clipped from V and 13 bases from J, the junction kept 15 bases outside the gene matches. CDR3 region: CASTEKAGEETQFF. The CDR3 nucleotides read TGTGCCAGCACCGAGAAAGCGGGGGAAGAGACCCAGTTCTTC. Filled out from reference TRBV11-2 and TRBJ2-1, the complete variable domain reads EAGVAQSPRYKIIEKRQSVAFWCNPISGHATLYWYQQILGQGPKLLIQFQNNGVVDDSQLPKDRFSAERLKGVDSTLKIQPAKLEDSAVYLCASTEKAGEETQFFGPGTRLTVL.

The chain links TRBV10-3 to TRBJ2-7, with 12 positions matching TRBD2. The trim removed 4 bases at V and 4 bases at J, leaving 2 bases unmatched. The germline gives CDR1 ENHRY, CDR2 SYGVKD. The CDR3 loop spans 14 amino acids. In DNA, the CDR3 is TGTGCCATCAGTGCTAGCGGGGGGGAATACGAGCAGTACTTC. It encodes CAISASGGEYEQYF.

To note about this clonotype: A read error may explain this, as a much larger clone is one base away. The chain joins TRBV5-1 to TRBJ2-1; tentatively, D is TRBD2 (6 bases). The CDR3 length is 12 residues. Per the germline V gene, CDR1 is SGHRS and CDR2 is YFSETQ. This CDR3 reads CTSSLAGTLKFF. The CDR3 DNA reads TGCACCAGCAGCTTGGCCGGGACTCTGAAGTTCTTC.

The chain is built from TRBV4-2 and TRBJ1-1; the D gene is possibly TRBD1 (5 bases). V dropped 5 bases and J dropped 4 bases, with 14 bases sitting between them. The CDR3 contains 14 residues. Per germline, CDR1 LGHNA and CDR2 YNFKEQ. The CDR3 here is CASSLGPDSTEAFF. The CDR3 bases are TGTGCCAGCAGCTTAGGTCCAGACAGCACTGAAGCTTTCTTT.

This chain uses TRBV10-3 with TRBJ1-4; D is perhaps TRBD1 (5 bases). Looked up from germline, CDR1 is ENHRY and CDR2 is SYGVKD. This CDR3 comprises 14 residues. V lost 2 bases and J lost 4, with 8 bases in between. The CDR3, as DNA: TGTGCCATCAGTGAGGCAGGGAATAATGAAAAACTGTTTTTT. Encoded protein: CAISEAGNNEKLFF.

This clonotype occurred a few times. The chain has TRBV4-1 and TRBJ2-1; 12 nucleotides match TRBD2. The V gene's germline CDR1 is MGHRA and CDR2 YSYEKL. J lost 8 bases, V lost 5 bases, and 13 bases had no gene match. This CDR3 region has 17 residues. The CDR3: CASSAPGASGGAHEQFF. The CDR3 DNA sequence: TGCGCCAGCAGCGCGCCCGGGGCTAGCGGGGGGGCCCATGAGCAGTTCTTC.

The chain's CDR3 is CASSSPRGPMVAFF. The CDR3 region has the DNA TGTGCCAGCAGTTCCCCGCGAGGTCCGATGGTGGCTTTCTTT. The chain joins TRBV28 to TRBJ1-1; the D is unclear. Looked up from germline, CDR1 is MDHEN and CDR2 is SYDVKM. V lost 4 bases to trimming and J lost 11 bases, with 20 bases between them. There are 14 residues in the CDR3.

V and J are TRBV6-5 and TRBJ1-1; D is undetermined. Trimming left V 2 bases short and J 1 base short, with 5 bases between. This CDR3 is 13 amino acids long. Per the germline V gene, CDR1 is MNHEY and CDR2 is SVGAGI. CDR3 region: CASSYAGNTEAFF. The DNA of the CDR3 is TGTGCCAGCAGTTACGCAGGGAACACTGAAGCTTTCTTT.